Listed below are T cell receptor beta chains from one sample, sequenced in a study of T-cell memory formation after mild COVID-19. Each CDR3 protein is one row after TCRdb ran MiXCR on the 5' RACE reads. The top ten hold approximately 3.5% of the sample, which has 200,000 to 250,000 distinct CDR3 sequences, approximately 16% seen once. The sample was PBMCs or a T cell subset sorted from them (not recorded which). Receptors were obtained from a man between 18 and 35 years old who had mild COVID-19 (a few samples of this study predate the infection). Cell type and time point are not known. Each CDR3 is given with its conserved first and last residue. Fields, in order: D gene, clone size, V gene, J gene, CDR3 protein, CDR3 DNA. The D gene is left open where the match is weak. Rows may omit the clone size; those that give it use once, few, many or a size class.

NA,few,TRBV7-3,TRBJ1-6,CASSLVGNSPLHF,TGTGCCAGCAGCCTGGTTGGGAACTCACCCCTCCACTTT
TRBD2,NA,TRBV24-1,TRBJ2-1,CATSDMGPSGARNEQFF,TGTGCCACCAGTGATATGGGGCCTAGCGGGGCGCGGAATGAGCAGTTCTTC
NA,few,TRBV5-1,TRBJ1-1,CASSSDTSGNTEAFF,TGCGCCAGCAGCAGCGACACCTCCGGGAACACTGAAGCTTTCTTT
NA,NA,TRBV10-3,TRBJ2-5,CAISTRSTQYF,TGTGCCATCAGTACAAGGAGTACCCAGTACTTC
NA,NA,TRBV5-1,TRBJ2-6,CASSLDGASGANVLTF,TGCGCCAGCAGCTTGGATGGAGCCTCTGGGGCCAACGTCCTGACTTTC
TRBD1,NA,TRBV28,TRBJ2-3,CASSAPGQGYTDTQYF,TGTGCCAGCAGTGCACCGGGACAGGGCTACACAGATACGCAGTATTTT
NA,NA,TRBV5-1,TRBJ1-6,CASSLDVAENNSPLHF,TGCGCCAGCAGCTTGGATGTGGCAGAAAATAATTCACCCCTCCACTTT
NA,few,TRBV5-1,TRBJ2-3,CASSPGGREDTQYF,TGCGCCAGCAGCCCGGGGGGCAGGGAGGATACGCAGTATTTT
NA,many,TRBV18,TRBJ2-5,CASSPGKETQYF,TGTGCCAGCTCACCAGGGAAAGAGACCCAGTACTTC
NA,few,TRBV5-1,TRBJ1-1,CASSELFQGSTEAFF,TGCGCCAGCAGCGAGTTGTTTCAGGGATCCACTGAAGCTTTCTTT
NA,many,TRBV5-1,TRBJ2-5,CASFRQQETQYF,TGCGCCAGCTTCCGACAGCAAGAGACCCAGTACTTC
NA,many,TRBV3-1,TRBJ1-4,CASSQDYGQHVEKLFF,TGTGCCAGCAGCCAAGATTATGGGCAGCATGTTGAAAAACTGTTTTTT
TRBD2,NA,TRBV7-2,TRBJ2-3,CASSLKRGDLDTQYF,TGTGCCAGCAGCCTAAAGCGGGGGGATTTGGATACGCAGTATTTT
TRBD2,NA,TRBV7-2,TRBJ2-1,CASSETSGGARFF,TGTGCCAGCAGCGAGACTAGCGGGGGGGCCAGGTTCTTC
NA,NA,TRBV20-1,TRBJ1-4,CSARDEKLFF,TGCAGTGCTAGGGATGAAAAACTGTTTTTT
NA,few,TRBV9,TRBJ2-7,CASSVGRYF,TGTGCCAGCAGCGTAGGACGCTATTTC
NA,NA,TRBV28,TRBJ1-6,CASSPRFDSPLHF,TGTGCCAGCAGTCCCAGGTTCGACTCACCCCTCCACTTT
NA,NA,TRBV12-3/TRBV12-4,TRBJ2-3,CASTPTPGVTDTQYF,TGTGCCAGCACCCCCACCCCGGGAGTCACAGATACGCAGTATTTT
NA,NA,TRBV30,TRBJ1-4,CAWSVPMDLSGEKLFF,TGTGCCTGGAGTGTACCCATGGATCTTTCGGGCGAAAAACTGTTTTTT
TRBD1,NA,TRBV2,TRBJ2-1,CASSKDRGYNEQFF,TGTGCCAGCAGTAAGGACAGGGGATACAATGAGCAGTTCTTC
TRBD2,NA,TRBV4-3,TRBJ2-1,CASSQVRGGSDEQFF,TGCGCCAGCAGCCAAGTCCGCGGGGGGAGCGATGAGCAGTTCTTC
NA,NA,TRBV7-2,TRBJ1-2,CASSLAGSGRNYGYTF,TGTGCCAGCAGCTTAGCGGGCTCAGGTAGAAACTATGGCTACACCTTC
TRBD1,NA,TRBV10-3,TRBJ1-1,CAIAEDRGTTNTEAFF,TGTGCCATCGCGGAGGACAGGGGTACAACGAACACTGAAGCTTTCTTT
TRBD1,NA,TRBV12-3/TRBV12-4,TRBJ2-2,CASSTRQGYTGELFF,TGTGCCAGCAGTACAAGACAGGGCTACACCGGGGAGCTGTTTTTT
TRBD1,few,TRBV5-1,TRBJ2-4,CASSLVQGADIQYF,TGCGCCAGCAGCTTGGTGCAGGGGGCGGACATTCAGTACTTC
NA,many,TRBV12-3/TRBV12-4,TRBJ1-6,CASSLVAGSSYNSPLHF,TGTGCCAGCAGCCTTGTTGCCGGGAGCTCCTATAATTCACCCCTCCACTTT
NA,few,TRBV2,TRBJ1-2,CASRDTQPYGYTF,TGTGCCAGCAGAGACACCCAGCCCTATGGCTACACCTTC
TRBD2,NA,TRBV14,TRBJ2-2,CASSRGGETGELFF,TGTGCCAGTTCCCGGGGAGGGGAGACCGGGGAGCTGTTTTTT
TRBD2,many,TRBV7-2,TRBJ2-1,CASSGQLAGGPGEQFF,TGTGCCAGCAGCGGGCAACTAGCGGGGGGGCCTGGTGAGCAGTTCTTC
NA,few,TRBV20-1,TRBJ2-5,CSAIPGARETQYF,TGCAGTGCTATCCCGGGGGCCAGGGAGACCCAGTACTTC
NA,many,TRBV5-1,TRBJ1-1,CASSNRVSAEAFF,TGCGCCAGCAGTAACAGGGTATCCGCTGAAGCTTTCTTT
NA,NA,TRBV20-1,TRBJ2-2,CSAPSSVTGELFF,TGCAGTGCTCCCTCTAGCGTTACCGGGGAGCTGTTTTTT
NA,many,TRBV12-3/TRBV12-4,TRBJ2-2,CASSFGRAVGELFF,TGTGCCAGCAGTTTCGGCAGGGCGGTCGGGGAGCTGTTTTTT
NA,NA,TRBV29-1,TRBJ1-5,CSVAWGLSNQPQHF,TGCAGCGTTGCCTGGGGGCTTAGCAATCAGCCCCAGCATTTT
NA,few,TRBV29-1,TRBJ1-2,CSVVEGHYYGYTF,TGCAGCGTTGTTGAGGGACACTACTATGGCTACACCTTC
TRBD1,few,TRBV19,TRBJ2-3,CASSNPYRGRADTQYF,TGTGCCAGTAGTAACCCTTACAGGGGGCGCGCAGATACGCAGTATTTT
NA,NA,TRBV12-3/TRBV12-4,TRBJ1-2,CASSLTGAVDGYTF,TGTGCCAGCAGTTTAACGGGGGCGGTTGATGGCTACACCTTC